Listed below are T cell receptor beta chains from one sample, sequenced in a study of response to subunit inactivated influenza vaccine. MiXCR, applied by TCRdb to the RT-PCR reads, yields one record per CDR3 protein. Counted here are 800,000 to 1,000,000 distinct CDR3 sequences, 20% to 25% occurring once; the ten biggest clones make up about a tenth. The starting material was PBMCs from blood, obtained approximately 5 days after vaccination. The source of these receptors is a man between 50 and 59 years old who received an inactivated influenza vaccine. The CDR3 runs from the conserved cysteine through the conserved F or W. Each record gives: CDR3 DNA, CDR3 protein, J gene, clone size, D gene, V gene. D genes are given only for firm matches. Clone size is stated in some rows and not others, as once, few, many or a class when expanded.

DNA: TGTGCCAGCAGTTTCCACGACAGGGCTGACAATGAGCAGTTCTTC
CDR3: CASSFHDRADNEQFF
J: TRBJ2-1
size: -
D: TRBD1
V: TRBV6-5

DNA: TGTGCCAGCAGTTACTCGCGTCAGGGGCTCTCCCACGAGCAGTACTTC
CDR3: CASSYSRQGLSHEQYF
J: TRBJ2-7
size: few
D: -
V: TRBV6-5

DNA: TGCAGTGCGCCCCTTGGAGCGGGAGAGAATGGTGAGCAGTTCTTC
CDR3: CSAPLGAGENGEQFF
J: TRBJ2-1
size: -
D: TRBD2
V: TRBV20-1

DNA: TGTGCCAGCTCGTCCAGCGAGGCAGGGCCTCTGCTCGAAGCTTTCTTT
CDR3: CASSSSEAGPLLEAFF
J: TRBJ1-1
size: -
D: -
V: TRBV18

DNA: TGTGCCAGCAGTGAAGTAGCGGGAGGCCCAGATACGCAGTATTTT
CDR3: CASSEVAGGPDTQYF
J: TRBJ2-3
size: few
D: TRBD2
V: TRBV6-1

DNA: TGTGCCATCAGTCCCAGACCTAGCGGTGCTAGCACAGATACGCAGTATTTT
CDR3: CAISPRPSGASTDTQYF
J: TRBJ2-3
size: -
D: TRBD2
V: TRBV10-3

DNA: TGTGCCAGCAGCCAGGGTAGGGGGGTGTCCACAGATACGCAGTATTTT
CDR3: CASSQGRGVSTDTQYF
J: TRBJ2-3
size: -
D: -
V: TRBV14

DNA: TGCAGTACCACGCGGGGGGGCGTGGGCACAGATACGCAGTATTTT
CDR3: CSTTRGGVGTDTQYF
J: TRBJ2-3
size: -
D: TRBD2
V: TRBV20-1

DNA: TGTGCCAGCTCACCCGACACCGAATACGAGCAGTACTTC
CDR3: CASSPDTEYEQYF
J: TRBJ2-7
size: -
D: -
V: TRBV18

DNA: TGTGCCAGCAGTTTAGCCTCCCATGGTAATAAAAACATTCAGTACTTC
CDR3: CASSLASHGNKNIQYF
J: TRBJ2-4
size: -
D: -
V: TRBV12-3/TRBV12-4

DNA: TGTGCCAGCAGCTTACAAGTAGGGGGCGATCAGCCCCAGCATTTT
CDR3: CASSLQVGGDQPQHF
J: TRBJ1-5
size: -
D: TRBD1
V: TRBV7-2

DNA: TGTGCCAGCAGCTCTCAGTACAGCCCCACTGGAAACACCATATATTTT
CDR3: CASSSQYSPTGNTIYF
J: TRBJ1-3
size: -
D: -
V: TRBV7-2

DNA: TGTGCCAGCAGCGCGGACAGGGCCCGGGAGACCCAGTACTTC
CDR3: CASSADRARETQYF
J: TRBJ2-5
size: few
D: TRBD1
V: TRBV7-9

DNA: TGTGCCAGCAGTGAAGGGGGACAGGGGAACACTGAAGCTTTCTTT
CDR3: CASSEGGQGNTEAFF
J: TRBJ1-1
size: few
D: TRBD1
V: TRBV2

DNA: TGCGCCAGCAGACCTGGGACTAGTAATGCCGGGGAGCTGTTTTTT
CDR3: CASRPGTSNAGELFF
J: TRBJ2-2
size: few
D: TRBD2
V: TRBV5-1

DNA: TGTGCCAGCAGTCTCACTAGCGGGAGAGGCGAGCAGTACTTC
CDR3: CASSLTSGRGEQYF
J: TRBJ2-7
size: few
D: TRBD2
V: TRBV28

DNA: TGTGCCAGCAGACTAACGGGAGGCGGCTACACCTTC
CDR3: CASRLTGGGYTF
J: TRBJ1-2
size: -
D: -
V: TRBV7-9

DNA: TGTGCCAGCAGTTTGGGGCGTTACTACACCTTC
CDR3: CASSLGRYYTF
J: TRBJ1-2
size: -
D: -
V: TRBV12-3/TRBV12-4

DNA: TGTGCCAGCAGTTACTCGAGTAGGAGGGTTGGCGGAAAACTGTTTTTT
CDR3: CASSYSSRRVGGKLFF
J: TRBJ1-4
size: few
D: -
V: TRBV6-5

DNA: TGTGCCAGCAGTCCCATGACAGGGGGGATCCGGGGACTGTTTTTT
CDR3: CASSPMTGGIRGLFF
J: TRBJ1-4
size: few
D: TRBD1
V: TRBV12-3/TRBV12-4

DNA: TGCAGTGCTAGAGATTCCTTACAGGGGAGCTATGGCTACACCTTC
CDR3: CSARDSLQGSYGYTF
J: TRBJ1-2
size: -
D: TRBD1
V: TRBV20-1

DNA: TGTGCCAGCAGCTTTCAGGGGTCGGGGGTAGCTTTCTTT
CDR3: CASSFQGSGVAFF
J: TRBJ1-1
size: few
D: -
V: TRBV7-2

DNA: TGTGCCAGCAGCTGGGCACTACAGGTAGCCAAAAACATTCAGTACTTC
CDR3: CASSWALQVAKNIQYF
J: TRBJ2-4
size: -
D: -
V: TRBV5-5

DNA: TGCGCCAGCAGCCTCACGGACAGTTCCCAAGAGACCCAGTACTTC
CDR3: CASSLTDSSQETQYF
J: TRBJ2-5
size: -
D: -
V: TRBV4-1

DNA: TGTGCCAGCAGCTTAGGACAGGGGGGGTTGTATGAGCAGTTCTTC
CDR3: CASSLGQGGLYEQFF
J: TRBJ2-1
size: -
D: TRBD1
V: TRBV7-8

DNA: TGCAGTGCCCAGCCCTTAGGGGAGGGCCTATACAATGAGCAGTTCTTC
CDR3: CSAQPLGEGLYNEQFF
J: TRBJ2-1
size: few
D: TRBD2
V: TRBV20-1

DNA: TGTGCCAGCAGCCAAGGTTTTAGCGATTACGAGCAGTACTTC
CDR3: CASSQGFSDYEQYF
J: TRBJ2-7
size: many
D: -
V: TRBV4-2

DNA: TGCAGCGTTTCGGGACTAGCGGCCTACGAGCAGTACTTC
CDR3: CSVSGLAAYEQYF
J: TRBJ2-7
size: -
D: TRBD2
V: TRBV20-1

DNA: TGTGCCAGCAATGAAGGGGGCAATGGTTACGAGCAGTACTTC
CDR3: CASNEGGNGYEQYF
J: TRBJ2-7
size: many
D: TRBD1
V: TRBV6-1

DNA: TGTGCCAGCAGTTTGGGGCGCTCGGGCGAGCAGTACTTC
CDR3: CASSLGRSGEQYF
J: TRBJ2-7
size: -
D: -
V: TRBV12-3/TRBV12-4

DNA: TGTGCCAGCAGTGCTCCCGGGGCGCTAAACATTCAGTACTTC
CDR3: CASSAPGALNIQYF
J: TRBJ2-4
size: -
D: -
V: TRBV28

DNA: TGCGCCAGCAGCTTGGACAGGACCGGGACCATCCGTATCGATGAGCAGTTCTTC
CDR3: CASSLDRTGTIRIDEQFF
J: TRBJ2-1
size: few
D: -
V: TRBV5-1

DNA: TGCAGTGCTAGACTCGATGAAAAACTGTTTTTT
CDR3: CSARLDEKLFF
J: TRBJ1-4
size: few
D: -
V: TRBV20-1

DNA: TGTGCCAGCAGTTTCGTTTGGGACAGGGGAGCCGGGGAGCTGTTTTTT
CDR3: CASSFVWDRGAGELFF
J: TRBJ2-2
size: -
D: TRBD1
V: TRBV27

DNA: TGTGCCAGCAGCTTGGCCCGACTAGCGGGAGAGGGATACGAGCAGTACTTC
CDR3: CASSLARLAGEGYEQYF
J: TRBJ2-7
size: -
D: TRBD2
V: TRBV5-6

DNA: TGTGCCAGCACCTCCGGGACATTAAGACTCACCGGGGAGCTGTTTTTT
CDR3: CASTSGTLRLTGELFF
J: TRBJ2-2
size: -
D: -
V: TRBV12-3/TRBV12-4